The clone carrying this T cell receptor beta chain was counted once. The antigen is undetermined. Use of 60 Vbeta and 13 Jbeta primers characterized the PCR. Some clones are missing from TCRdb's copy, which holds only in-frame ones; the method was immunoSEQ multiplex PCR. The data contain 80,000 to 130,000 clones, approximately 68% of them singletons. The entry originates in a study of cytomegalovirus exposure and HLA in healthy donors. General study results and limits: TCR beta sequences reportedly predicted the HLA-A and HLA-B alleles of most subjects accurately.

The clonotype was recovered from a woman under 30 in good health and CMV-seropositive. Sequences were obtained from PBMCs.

The CDR3 loop reads CAWRGQFYGYTF. DNA of the CDR3: TGTGCCTGGAGAGGACAGTTCTATGGCTACACCTTC. The chain carries TRBV30 and TRBJ1-2, with a tentative D call TRBD1 (6 bases). CDR3 size: 12 residues. V shed 3 bases and J shed 4 bases, with 9 bases lying between them. CDR1 GTSNPN and CDR2 SVGIG come from the germline V gene (reference sequence).